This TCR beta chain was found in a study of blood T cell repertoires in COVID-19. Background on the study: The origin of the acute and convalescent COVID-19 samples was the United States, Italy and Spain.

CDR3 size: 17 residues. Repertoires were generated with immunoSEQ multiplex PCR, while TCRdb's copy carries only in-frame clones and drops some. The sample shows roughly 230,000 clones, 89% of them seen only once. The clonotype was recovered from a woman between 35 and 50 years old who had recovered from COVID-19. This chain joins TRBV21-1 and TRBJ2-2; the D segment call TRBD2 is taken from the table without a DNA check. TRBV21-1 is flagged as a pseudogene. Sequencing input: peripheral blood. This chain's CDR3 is CASSRGCAQLNTGELFF. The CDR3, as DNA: TGTGCCAGCAGCAGAGGGTGTGCGCAGCTGAACACCGGGGAGCTGTTTTTT.